Only a few counts were recorded for the clone carrying this T cell receptor (beta chain). Its antigen is unidentified. Both 60 Vbeta primers and 13 Jbeta primers went into the PCR. Assay: immunoSEQ multiplex PCR; the TCRdb copy retains only in-frame clones and omits some. Of around 140,000 clones listed, 61% are singletons. The data derive from a study of cytomegalovirus exposure and HLA in healthy donors. Whole-study results and caveats: Evidence from a later analysis indicated that most CMV-associated TCR beta chains looked HLA-restricted. The study labeled fewer than 200 TCR beta chains cytomegalovirus-associated. The CMV antigen specificity of a few CMV-associated chains was confirmed through in vitro analysis.

The TCR was taken from a male donor in good health and CMV-seronegative. The specimen sequenced was PBMCs.

CDR3 bases: TGTGCCAGCAGCCCTGGACAGGGCGAAGGGTTGACTGAAGCTTTCTTT. This translates into CASSPGQGEGLTEAFF. This chain joins TRBV7-9 and TRBJ1-1; TRBD1 agrees at 8 bases. The CDR3 loop spans 16 amino acids. V gave up 5 bases and J gave up 5 bases; unmatched junction bases: 13. In germline, CDR1 is SEHNR, CDR2 FQNEAQ (reference sequence).